The source of this T cell receptor beta chain is a study of OX40 agonist ivuxolimab in advanced cancers. On the study more broadly: Participants could have had prior anti-PD-1, anti-PD-L1 or anti-CTLA-4 therapy, and approximately 40% had some.

Sampled blood was obtained at baseline, cycle 4 day 1, and cycle 7 day 1. Measured with immunoSEQ multiplex PCR; TCRdb has only the in-frame clones, and not every one. The table includes 40,000 to 55,000 clones, 70% to 90% detected once. This CDR3 spans 20 amino acids. Germline V gene lookup returns CDR1 LNHDA and CDR2 SQIVND (reference sequence). The V gene end was trimmed by 6 bases and the J gene end by 6 bases; junction bases not matched to a gene: 25. This specimen was CD4+ or CD8+ T cells sorted from blood, taken in a trial of the OX40 agonist ivuxolimab. The chain couples TRBV19 to TRBJ2-1; 8 nucleotides agree with TRBD1. The clonotype was recovered from an adult with an advanced solid tumor such as melanoma, head and neck, liver or kidney cancer. The DNA of the CDR3 is TGTGCCAGTAGCTCGCGCGGGTGGGTACGGACAGGGTCTTCGGGCAATGAGCAGTTCTTC. Residues: CASSSRGWVRTGSSGNEQFF.